This entry lists 18 T cell receptor beta chains sequenced from one sample in a study of T cell repertoires in cytomegalovirus infection. These receptors are not linked to any known antigen. TCRdb used MiXCR to reprocess the reads, holding one entry per CDR3 protein. The sample lists some 800,000 distinct CDR3 sequences; almost 30% were seen once. The sample consisted of cultured CD8+ T cells from PBMCs, taken from culture after CMV antigen stimulation. These receptors were taken from a human donor in good health (CMV status not recorded). Some clones in this sample may be carry-over from other donors' samples.

This clonotype was detected many times. The chain uses TRBV12-3 or TRBV12-4 and TRBJ1-4; TRBD1 is a possible D gene (6 bases). Trimming pared 6 bases from V and 1 base from J, leaving 18 bases between. The CDR3 extends over 17 amino acids. CDR3 in amino acids: CASRSEGVGETNEKLFF. In DNA form, the CDR3 reads TGTGCCAGCAGATCAGAGGGGGTTGGGGAAACTAATGAAAAACTGTTTTTT.

Only a few counts were recorded for this clonotype. The chain combines TRBV6-1 with TRBJ1-1; 12 nucleotides match TRBD1. CDR3 length equals 17 residues. Looked up from germline, CDR1 is MNHNS and CDR2 is SASEGT. Germline trimming cut 7 bases from V and 0 bases from J; bases unmatched to any gene: 9. The CDR3 protein is CASNPGTGGSLNTEAFF. DNA for the CDR3: TGTGCCAGCAACCCCGGGACAGGGGGCTCCCTGAACACTGAAGCTTTCTTT.

At least ten counts were recorded for this clonotype. V gene TRBV12-3 or TRBV12-4 combines with J gene TRBJ1-1; unclear D gene. Trimming stripped 5 bases from V and 5 bases from J, with 12 bases between. The CDR3 extends over 13 amino acids. The CDR3 region is CASSPLGITEAFF. DNA of the CDR3: TGTGCCAGCAGTCCCCTCGGGATAACTGAAGCTTTCTTT.

In its sample, this clonotype was seen many times. The genes are TRBV7-6 and TRBJ1-1; D may be TRBD1 (6 bases). The CDR3 extends over 14 amino acids. V was clipped by 6 bases and J by 2 bases, with 13 bases between them. The germline V gene has CDR1 SGHVS and CDR2 FNYEAQ. The CDR3 reads CASSLVGANTEAFF. CDR3 in DNA: TGTGCCAGCAGTTTGGTGGGGGCAAACACTGAAGCTTTCTTT.

This clonotype came up many times. The V gene is TRBV7-9, the J gene TRBJ1-3; a possible D gene is TRBD1 (5 bases). Per germline, CDR1 SEHNR and CDR2 FQNEAQ (reference sequence). The V gene lost 8 bases and the J gene lost 0 bases, with 23 bases spanning the gap. The CDR3 loop spans 18 amino acids. Here the CDR3 DNA reads TGTGCCAGCGAAAGGGGCGCTTGGATAAGGGCCTCTGGAAACACCATATATTTT. It encodes CASERGAWIRASGNTIYF. Looking up the rest from reference TRBV7-9 and TRBJ1-3 gives the full variable domain: DTGVSQNPRHKITKRGQNVTFRCDPISEHNRLYWYRQTLGQGPEFLTYFQNEAQLEKSRLLSDRFSAERPKGSFSTLEIQRTEQGDSAMYLCASERGAWIRASGNTIYFGEGSWLTVV.

V usage is TRBV6-8 and J usage is TRBJ1-1; D possibly corresponds to TRBD1 (5 bases). Germline loops: CDR1 MNHGY, CDR2 SAAAGT. The CDR3 has 14 residues. V shed 0 bases and J shed 7 bases, with 12 bases lying between them. The CDR3 coding sequence is TGTGCCAGCAGTTACTCGATCGGGGGAGGTGAAGCTTTCTTT. It codes for CASSYSIGGGEAFF.

This clonotype has a handful of counts. This chain uses TRBV5-4 with TRBJ2-1, with D unclear. The V gene's germline CDR1 is SGHNT and CDR2 YYREEE (reference sequence). Trimming pared 1 base from V and 10 bases from J, leaving 6 bases between. The CDR3 contains 11 residues. The CDR3 DNA follows: TGTGCCAGCAGCTTGTGGCCCGAGCAGTTCTTC. Amino acids: CASSLWPEQFF.

This clonotype was recorded once. The chain uses TRBV6-8 and TRBJ2-1; D may be TRBD1 (5 bases). CDR1 is MNHGY, CDR2 SAAAGT, per germline. The CDR3 has 13 residues. V dropped 4 bases and J dropped 6 bases, with 10 bases sitting between them. The CDR3 DNA reads TGTGCCAGCAGTTTCGACAGTTTCAATGAGCAGTTCTTC. This encodes CASSFDSFNEQFF.

The chain combines TRBV12-5 with TRBJ2-2, with TRBD1 matching 7 bases. The V gene end was trimmed by 3 bases and the J gene end by 5 bases; junction bases not matched to a gene: 15. The CDR3 has 18 residues. Per germline, CDR1 LGHNT and CDR2 FRNRAP. The CDR3 sequence: CASGFRLRDRDHTGELFF. The CDR3 DNA is TGTGCTAGTGGTTTTCGCCTCCGGGACAGAGATCATACCGGGGAGCTGTTTTTT.

The gene calls are TRBV6-2 or TRBV6-3 and TRBJ1-5; 9 nucleotides match TRBD1. Germline loops: CDR1 MNHEY, CDR2 SVGEGT. J was trimmed by 5 bases and V by 0 bases; bases with no gene match: 8. CDR3 length: 17 amino acids. The CDR3 DNA sequence: TGTGCCAGCAGTTACTCTATGTGGGACAGGGTCCATCAGCCCCAGCATTTT. It encodes CASSYSMWDRVHQPQHF.

The rearrangement links TRBV12-3 or TRBV12-4 to TRBJ2-1, with 8 bases fitting TRBD2. This CDR3 has 14 amino acids. The V gene end was trimmed by 4 bases and the J gene end by 10 bases; junction bases not matched to a gene: 9. CDR3 in amino acids: CASSSPGLGREQFF. For the CDR3, the DNA is TGTGCCAGCAGTTCACCGGGACTAGGTCGGGAGCAGTTCTTC.

This rearrangement joins TRBV11-2 to TRBJ2-2, with 12 positions matching TRBD2. The CDR3 runs 16 residues. Trimming took 3 bases from V and 5 from J; bases not matched to a gene: 4. Germline V lookup: CDR1 SGHAT, CDR2 FQNNGV. The CDR3 sequence: CASSFPTSGGTGELFF. The DNA for the CDR3 is TGTGCCAGCAGCTTCCCGACTAGCGGGGGAACCGGGGAGCTGTTTTTT.

This chain uses TRBV6-6 with TRBJ2-7, with TRBD1 identical over 8 bases. The V segment lost 5 bases and the J segment 2 bases; nucleotides outside the gene matches: 17. In germline, CDR1 is MNHNY, CDR2 SVGAGI (reference sequence). The CDR3 runs to 18 residues. CDR3 bases: TGTGCCAGCAGTCCCACCAATTCGGACAGGGTTACCCCCTACGAGCAGTACTTC. It is translated as CASSPTNSDRVTPYEQYF.

This clonotype was detected only a few times. This sequence joins TRBV6-2 or TRBV6-3 and TRBJ2-7; weak D call: TRBD1 (6 bases). Germline-derived CDR1 and CDR2 are MNHEY and SVGEGT. Between the trimmed V and J ends, which lost 4 bases and 7 bases, there was a span of 11 bases. This CDR3 is 12 amino acids long. CDR3 DNA: TGTGCCAGCAGTTTCCACAGGGAAGAGCAGTACGTC. This codes for CASSFHREEQYV.

This clonotype was seen a handful of times. The rearrangement links TRBV11-3 to TRBJ2-2; 10 nucleotides line up with TRBD1. The junction had 5 bases not matched to a gene; V was cut back by 4 bases and J by 6 bases. CDR3 length: 15 amino acids. Germline values: CDR1 SGHNT, CDR2 YENEEA. CDR3 bases: TGTGCCAGCAGCTCCCGGGACAGGGGATCCGGGGAGCTGTTTTTT. Residues: CASSSRDRGSGELFF. Full variable domain (outside the CDR3, taken from reference TRBV11-3 and TRBJ2-2): EAGVVQSPRYKIIEKKQPVAFWCNPISGHNTLYWYLQNLGQGPELLIRYENEEAVDDSQLPKDRFSAERLKGVDSTLKIQPAELGDSAVYLCASSSRDRGSGELFFGEGSRLTVL.

The table lists this clonotype with a few counts. The gene calls are TRBV15 and TRBJ2-7; 7 positions match TRBD1. The CDR3 length is 15 residues. Unmatched junction bases numbered 5, after V lost 2 bases and J lost 1 base. Germline V gives CDR1 LNHNV, CDR2 YYDKDF (reference sequence). Here the CDR3 DNA reads TGTGCCACCAGCAGAAGACGACAGGGATCCTACGAGCAGTACTTC. Residues: CATSRRRQGSYEQYF.

This clonotype was detected only a few times. V is TRBV2 and J is TRBJ1-2; perhaps TRBD1 as D (6 bases). V gave up 1 base and J gave up 8 bases, with 11 bases separating them. CDR1 is SNHLY and CDR2 is FYNNEI in the germline V gene. The CDR3 contains 13 residues. This CDR3 is CASSEGRGGGYTF. The CDR3 nucleotides are TGTGCCAGCAGTGAAGGTCGAGGGGGGGGCTACACCTTC.

The V gene is TRBV9, the J gene TRBJ2-3; 9 positions match TRBD2. CDR1 is SGDLS and CDR2 is YYNGEE in the germline V gene. Unmatched junction bases numbered 8, after V lost 2 bases and J lost 4 bases. The CDR3 sequence is 16 residues long. CDR3 DNA: TGTGCCAGCAGCGTCCGCGGGGGGGCTTCCGCAGATACGCAGTATTTT. Amino acids: CASSVRGGASADTQYF.